This T cell receptor (beta chain) was profiled in a study of blood T cell repertoires in COVID-19. Trimming pared 2 bases from V and 3 bases from J, leaving 12 bases between. The germline gives CDR1 SGHDN, CDR2 FVKESK. The CDR3 extends over 15 amino acids. The data were produced by immunoSEQ multiplex PCR, yet TCRdb's version contains in-frame clones alone and is incomplete. The sample comprises some 96,000 clones, around 88% of which are singletons, and about 5% rests with the top ten. Sequences were obtained from peripheral blood. The chain combines TRBV14 with TRBJ2-3, with D perhaps matching TRBD1 (6 bases). The clonotype originates from a human donor in a cohort sampled during active COVID-19. The DNA for the CDR3 is TGTGCCAGCAGCCAACAGGGGTTTCGGACAGATACGCAGTATTTT. Translated: CASSQQGFRTDTQYF.